A single sample is the source of the 28 T cell receptor beta chains below, sequenced in a study of OX40 agonist ivuxolimab in advanced cancers. Assay: immunoSEQ multiplex PCR; the TCRdb copy retains only in-frame clones and omits some. The table lists over 85,000 clones, around 90% of them singletons. The sequenced sample was CD4+ or CD8+ T cells sorted from blood, obtained in a trial of the OX40 agonist ivuxolimab. Receptors were obtained from an adult with an advanced solid tumor such as melanoma, head and neck, liver or kidney cancer.

The chain links TRBV5-4 to TRBJ2-7; no definite D call. Looked up from germline, CDR1 is SGHNT and CDR2 is YYREEE (reference sequence). This CDR3 is built from 14 residues. Deletions cut 4 bases from V and 0 bases from J, with 11 bases between. CDR3 DNA: TGTGCCAGCAGCACCCGGACCGACTCCTACGAGCAGTACTTC. As protein: CASSTRTDSYEQYF.

This chain links TRBV27 with TRBJ2-1; D could derive from TRBD1 or TRBD2 (5 bases each). Trimming stripped 0 bases from V and 2 bases from J, with 14 bases between. This CDR3 is 17 amino acids long. Per germline, CDR1 MNHEY and CDR2 SMNVEV (reference sequence). As DNA, the CDR3 is TGTGCCAGCAGTTTATCGGACTCAGGGAGTGCCTACAATGAGCAGTTCTTC. It encodes CASSLSDSGSAYNEQFF.

This rearrangement joins TRBV7-2 to TRBJ2-7; maybe TRBD1 (6 bases). With 0 bases removed from V and 4 bases from J, the gap between germline ends came to 25 bases. From germline, CDR1 is SGHTA and CDR2 FQGNSA. This CDR3 is 19 amino acids long. CDR3: CASSLASLDSGSGAYEQYF. The CDR3, as DNA: TGTGCCAGCAGCTTAGCGTCCCTGGACAGCGGATCCGGGGCATACGAGCAGTACTTC. Based on the CDR3 plus reference TRBV7-2 and TRBJ2-7, the full variable domain is GAGVSQSPSNKVTEKGKDVELRCDPISGHTALYWYRQSLGQGLEFLIYFQGNSAPDKSGLPSDRFSAERTGGSVSTLTIQRTQQEDSAVYLCASSLASLDSGSGAYEQYFGPGTRLTVT.

This chain joins TRBV18 and TRBJ1-2; 12 bases fit TRBD1. CDR1 is KGHSH and CDR2 is LQKENI in the germline V gene. The CDR3 length is 16 residues. V lost 3 bases to trimming and J lost 3 bases; unmatched junction nucleotides: 5. The CDR3 here is CASSPLGTGGDYGYTF. CDR3 nucleotide sequence: TGTGCCAGCTCACCCCTCGGGACAGGGGGCGACTATGGCTACACCTTC.

V usage is TRBV6-5 and J usage is TRBJ2-7; 11 bases fit TRBD1. CDR3 length: 14 amino acids. From germline, CDR1 is MNHEY and CDR2 SVGAGI. J was trimmed by 6 bases and V by 5 bases; bases with no gene match: 6. CDR3 DNA: TGTGCCAGCAGTGCGGACAGGGGGCCTTCCGAGCAGTACTTC. It codes for CASSADRGPSEQYF.

The chain combines TRBV28 with TRBJ1-2; D possibly corresponds to TRBD1 (5 bases). The CDR3 totals 14 residues. Germline loops: CDR1 MDHEN, CDR2 SYDVKM. Trimming took 2 bases from V and 4 from J, leaving 11 bases between them. CDR3 coding DNA: TGTGCCAGCAGTTTAGGGGGACTCCGCTATGGCTACACCTTC. As protein: CASSLGGLRYGYTF.

V is TRBV7-2 and J is TRBJ2-3, with no clear D. The germline V gene encodes CDR1 SGHTA and CDR2 FQGNSA. V lost 1 base and J 4 bases, leaving 9 bases between the germline ends. This CDR3 contains 14 residues. CDR3 sequence: CASSLVVAADTQYF. CDR3 in DNA: TGTGCCAGCAGCTTAGTGGTAGCTGCAGATACGCAGTATTTT.

This clone was observed a few times. The J gene is TRBJ2-1, the V gene TRBV18; possibly TRBD2 for D (6 bases). V was pared by 6 bases and J by 7 bases, with 19 bases between. The CDR3 spans 15 residues. Germline values: CDR1 KGHSH, CDR2 LQKENI. The CDR3 sequence is CASSNRGTGRNEQFF. CDR3 DNA: TGTGCCAGCTCGAACCGCGGGACGGGACGGAATGAGCAGTTCTTC.

J is TRBJ2-5 and V is TRBV18; a possible D gene is TRBD1 (6 bases). The CDR3 is made up of 14 amino acids. Germline V gives CDR1 KGHSH, CDR2 LQKENI. V lost 0 bases to trimming and J lost 2 bases, with 7 bases between them. The CDR3 is CASSPPQGQETQYF. In nucleotides, the CDR3 is TGTGCCAGCTCACCACCCCAGGGGCAAGAGACCCAGTACTTC.

The chain combines TRBV5-7 with TRBJ2-5, with D possibly matching TRBD2 (6 bases). TRBV5-7 is sorted into the ORF group, with uncertain function. The CDR3 covers 11 residues. V was cut by 0 bases and J by 9 bases, with 6 bases left in between. DNA of the CDR3: TGTGCCAGCAGCTTGGGGGGGGCCCAGTACTTC. It encodes CASSLGGAQYF.

This clone was observed a single time. The chain recombines TRBV7-2 with TRBJ1-1; no definite D call. Germline V gene data show CDR1 as SGHTA and CDR2 as FQGNSA. The CDR3 loop spans 16 amino acids. Trimming cost V 5 bases and J 5 bases, with 21 bases left between them. Written as DNA, the CDR3 is TGTGCCAGCAGCCTCTACCCTAGGGCGGGCTCGACTGAAGCTTTCTTT. Translating gives CASSLYPRAGSTEAFF.

The rearrangement uses TRBV11-2 and TRBJ2-5; D is tentatively TRBD1 or TRBD2 (5 bases each). Gene TRBJ2-7 matches the end of the DNA better, so the J call may be wrong. CDR3 length: 15 residues. Germline loops: CDR1 SGHAT, CDR2 FQNNGV. In DNA form, the CDR3 reads TGTGCCAGCAGCTCGTACAGAGGGGCCACCTACGAGCAGTACTTC. Protein product: CASSSYRGATYEQYF.

The rearrangement links TRBV29-1 to TRBJ1-5; D may be TRBD1 (5 bases). Between the trimmed V and J ends, which lost 8 bases and 6 bases, there was a span of 20 bases. The CDR3 is 14 residues long. The germline CDR1 and CDR2 sequences are SQVTM and ANQGSEA. The CDR3 region is CSLSCYFGGQPQHF. Written as DNA, the CDR3 is TGCAGCCTGTCCTGTTACTTCGGGGGTCAGCCCCAGCATTTT.

The chain links TRBV19 to TRBJ1-1, with TRBD1 matching 7 bases. With V trimmed by 7 bases and J by 2 bases, 13 bases remained unmatched. The germline CDR1 and CDR2 sequences are LNHDA and SQIVND (reference sequence). The CDR3 consists of 16 residues. In nucleotides, the CDR3 is TGTGCCAGTACTTTCACGGGACAGAGCCTTAACACTGAAGCTTTCTTT. It is translated as CASTFTGQSLNTEAFF.

The genes are TRBV7-2 and TRBJ2-7; 7 bases fit TRBD1. Germline trimming cut 0 bases from V and 6 bases from J; bases unmatched to any gene: 8. Germline V gene sequence: CDR1 SGHTA, CDR2 FQGNSA. The CDR3 sequence is 15 residues long. The CDR3 nucleotides are TGTGCCAGCAGCTTAGCCCAACACAGGGGTGGCGAGCAGTACTTC. This codes for CASSLAQHRGGEQYF.

The V gene is TRBV6-1, the J gene TRBJ1-2, with a possible D match to TRBD1 (6 bases). Trimming took 6 bases from V and 8 from J, leaving 13 bases between them. Germline V CDR1 and CDR2: MNHNS, SASEGT. The CDR3 sequence is 12 residues long. The CDR3 nucleotides read TGTGCCAGCAGCGACAGGTCCTGGGGCTACACCTTC. Translation: CASSDRSWGYTF.

V and J are TRBV23-1 and TRBJ2-7; 12 bases are a match to TRBD1. TRBV23-1 is placed among ORFs of uncertain function. V was clipped by 11 bases and J by 5 bases; unmatched bases: 13. The CDR3 is 15 amino acids. The CDR3 spells CALVPGQGALHEQYF. CDR3 DNA sequence: TGCGCCCTCGTCCCGGGACAGGGGGCGTTACACGAGCAGTACTTC.

This rearrangement joins TRBV7-3 to TRBJ2-1; 8 bases map to TRBD1. CDR3 length: 13 amino acids. V shed 5 bases and J 8 bases; nucleotides not matched to a gene: 5. From germline, CDR1 is SGHTA and CDR2 FQGTGA. Here the CDR3 DNA reads TGTGCCAGCAGCGGACAGGGACACGATGAGCAGTTCTTC. Encoded protein: CASSGQGHDEQFF. The variable domain in full, with the rest retrieved from reference TRBV7-3 and TRBJ2-1, is GAGVSQTPSNKVTEKGKYVELRCDPISGHTALYWYRQSLGQGPEFLIYFQGTGAADDSGLPNDRFFAVRPEGSVSTLKIQRTERGDSAVYLCASSGQGHDEQFFGPGTRLTVL.

This rearrangement joins TRBV7-7 to TRBJ2-4; possibly TRBD1 or TRBD2 for D (6 bases each). CDR1 is SSHAT, CDR2 FNYEAQ, per germline (reference sequence). Trimming took 6 bases from V and 0 from J, leaving 15 bases between them. The CDR3 totals 16 residues. For the CDR3, the DNA is TGTGCCAGCAGGGGGGGCGGGGAGCTAGCCAAAAACATTCAGTACTTC. This translates into CASRGGGELAKNIQYF.

The chain couples TRBV19 to TRBJ1-1; tentatively, D is TRBD1 (5 bases). The CDR3 spans 15 residues. V lost 3 bases and J lost 6, with 17 bases in between. CDR1 and CDR2 from the germline V gene are LNHDA and SQIVND (reference sequence). CDR3 in amino acids: CASSMRGLRDPEAFF. The CDR3 DNA sequence: TGTGCCAGTAGTATGAGGGGCCTCCGGGACCCTGAAGCTTTCTTT.

Written as DNA, the CDR3 is TGCGCCAGCAGCTTGGAGTCTGCTCTCACCTACGAGCAGTACTTC. Translation gives CASSLESALTYEQYF. The rearrangement links TRBV5-1 to TRBJ2-7; unclear D gene. The V gene's germline CDR1 is SGHRS and CDR2 YFSETQ. Between the trimmed V and J ends, which lost 0 bases and 2 bases, there was a span of 12 bases. This CDR3 comprises 15 residues.

The V call is TRBV27, the J call TRBJ1-4; D may be TRBD1 (6 bases). Germline V gene data show CDR1 as MNHEY and CDR2 as SMNVEV (reference sequence). Trimming removed 0 bases from V and 7 bases from J, with 15 bases in between. The CDR3 loop spans 16 amino acids. The CDR3 nucleotides read TGTGCCAGCAGTTTATCGCCAGGGAGAGGGGGTGAAAAACTGTTTTTT. It encodes CASSLSPGRGGEKLFF.

The V gene is TRBV14, the J gene TRBJ2-1, with D perhaps TRBD2 (6 bases). The germline gives CDR1 SGHDN, CDR2 FVKESK. The CDR3 extends over 16 amino acids. Trimming left V 5 bases short and J 0 bases short, with 14 bases between. CDR3 sequence (DNA): TGTGCCAGCAGCTCTCGTAGCGGAATCTCCTACAATGAGCAGTTCTTC. Translating it yields CASSSRSGISYNEQFF.

The chain employs TRBV21-1 and TRBJ2-7. TRBV21-1 represents a pseudogene. This CDR3 spans 15 amino acids. The CDR3 is CASSKSGRAFYEQYF. In nucleotides, the CDR3 is TGTGCCAGCAGCAAATCGGGGCGGGCCTTCTACGAGCAGTACTTC.

The genes are TRBV5-4 and TRBJ2-3; D is ambiguous. Looked up from germline, CDR1 is SGHNT and CDR2 is YYREEE (reference sequence). There are 13 residues in the CDR3. V was cut by 0 bases and J by 3 bases, with 5 bases left in between. This CDR3 is CASSLASTDTQYF. In nucleotides, the CDR3 is TGTGCCAGCAGCTTGGCTAGTACAGATACGCAGTATTTT.

A few counts support this clone. The J gene is TRBJ2-7, the V gene TRBV20-1, with D possibly being TRBD1 or TRBD2 (5 bases each). V shed 6 bases and J shed 7 bases, with 13 bases lying between them. The CDR3 totals 11 residues. Germline lookup yields CDR1 DFQATT and CDR2 SNEGSKA (reference sequence). The CDR3 region has the DNA TGCAGTGCCCGGGACGTGGGGGAGCAGTACTTC. Its translation: CSARDVGEQYF.

The V call is TRBV11-2, the J call TRBJ2-1, with 7 bases matching TRBD2. Germline CDR1 reads SGHAT; CDR2 reads FQNNGV. The J segment lost 7 bases and the V segment lost 0 bases, leaving 6 bases of the junction unmatched. CDR3 size: 15 residues. The CDR3 nucleotides read TGTGCCAGCAGCTTAGATTGGACTAGTAAGAATGAGCAGTTCTTC. Translating it yields CASSLDWTSKNEQFF.

The chain joins TRBV19 to TRBJ1-2, with D possibly matching TRBD1 (5 bases). The CDR3 sequence is 14 residues long. The V end lost 3 bases, the J end lost 2 bases, and 10 bases lay between the germline ends. The germline V gene encodes CDR1 LNHDA and CDR2 SQIVND (reference sequence). The CDR3: CASSIGTHNYGYTF. As DNA, the CDR3 is TGTGCCAGTAGTATCGGGACTCACAACTATGGCTACACCTTC.